This T cell receptor beta chain is drawn from a study of identical twins' blood T cells. Study overall: About twelve libraries, six alpha and six beta, gave approximately 50 million reads.

This clonotype has ten or more counts. This CDR3 is built from 14 residues. Trimming pared 4 bases from V and 0 bases from J, leaving 9 bases between. TCRdb reprocessed the 5' RACE reads with MiXCR, giving one entry per CDR3 protein. The top ten hold about 6% of the sample, which has around 380,000 distinct CDR3 sequences, about 28% seen once. This chain joins TRBV12-3 or TRBV12-4 and TRBJ1-1; D remains unclear. This TCR came from a woman aged 18 to 55 in good health. Sequencing was done on a sample of PBMCs. The CDR3 nucleotides read TGTGCCAGCAGTTCGGGCGGATTGAACACTGAAGCTTTCTTT. Translation: CASSSGGLNTEAFF.